A selection of T cell receptor beta chains follows, all from one sample in a study of breast tumors, draining lymph nodes, adjacent tissues. TCRdb recomputed calls from the multiplex PCR reads with MiXCR, one row per CDR3 protein. This table has tens of thousands of distinct CDR3 sequences, about 23% appearing once. Sequencing was done on a sample of breast tumor tissue. Source of these receptors: a female donor with breast cancer. Some clones in this sample may be carry-over from other donors' samples. The CDR3 runs from the conserved cysteine through the conserved F or W. A D gene is named only where the DNA matches it firmly. Expanded clones are given a class, and other clones once, few, many or no size at all.

d_gene: .
abundance: many
len: 11
v_gene: TRBV7-3
j_gene: TRBJ2-2
CDR3aa: CASSSGGELFF
CDR3nt: TGTGCCAGCAGCAGTGGTGGGGAGCTGTTTTTT

d_gene: .
abundance: few
len: 15
v_gene: TRBV14
j_gene: TRBJ2-1
CDR3aa: CASSLYGTMSDEQFF
CDR3nt: TGTGCCAGCAGCCTTTATGGGACCATGAGTGATGAGCAGTTCTTC

d_gene: .
abundance: many
len: 15
v_gene: TRBV29-1
j_gene: TRBJ2-5
CDR3aa: CSVVKGRGPQETQYF
CDR3nt: TGCAGCGTCGTGAAAGGGCGGGGGCCGCAAGAGACCCAGTACTTC

d_gene: TRBD1
abundance: many
len: 12
v_gene: TRBV10-3
j_gene: TRBJ2-5
CDR3aa: CASRGQQETQYF
CDR3nt: TGTGCCAGCCGGGGACAGCAAGAGACCCAGTACTTC

d_gene: .
abundance: few
len: 13
v_gene: TRBV6-5
j_gene: TRBJ1-5
CDR3aa: CASSYNSGQPQHF
CDR3nt: TGTGCCAGCAGTTATAATAGTGGTCAGCCCCAGCATTTT

d_gene: TRBD1
abundance: many
len: 14
v_gene: TRBV19
j_gene: TRBJ2-2
CDR3aa: CANTGTGVTGELFF
CDR3nt: TGTGCCAATACCGGGACAGGGGTCACCGGGGAGCTGTTTTTT

d_gene: .
abundance: many
len: 11
v_gene: TRBV11-2
j_gene: TRBJ1-2
CDR3aa: CASSDGYGYTF
CDR3nt: TGTGCCAGCAGCGACGGTTATGGCTACACCTTC

d_gene: TRBD1
abundance: .
len: 14
v_gene: TRBV19
j_gene: TRBJ1-4
CDR3aa: CASSTGGAREKLVF
CDR3nt: TGTGCCAGTAGCACAGGGGGCGCGCGGGAAAAACTGGTTTTT

d_gene: .
abundance: many
len: 17
v_gene: TRBV7-9
j_gene: TRBJ2-6
CDR3aa: CASSLVGRLAGANVLTF
CDR3nt: TGTGCCAGCAGCTTAGTGGGCAGGCTAGCCGGGGCCAACGTCCTGACTTTC

d_gene: .
abundance: many
len: 14
v_gene: TRBV7-8
j_gene: TRBJ2-7
CDR3aa: CASSLGPTAYEQYF
CDR3nt: TGTGCCAGCAGCTTAGGGCCCACCGCCTACGAGCAGTACTTC

d_gene: .
abundance: many
len: 13
v_gene: TRBV4-2
j_gene: TRBJ2-7
CDR3aa: CASSQAEGGEQYF
CDR3nt: TGTGCCAGCAGCCAAGCGGAGGGAGGCGAGCAGTACTTC

d_gene: .
abundance: .
len: 15
v_gene: TRBV20-1
j_gene: TRBJ2-5
CDR3aa: CSARDPRTPQETQYF
CDR3nt: TGCAGTGCTAGAGATCCACGGACCCCACAAGAGACCCAGTACTTC

d_gene: TRBD2
abundance: .
len: 14
v_gene: TRBV6-5
j_gene: TRBJ2-1
CDR3aa: CASSTGTSGRAQFF
CDR3nt: TGTGCCAGCAGTACCGGGACTAGCGGGAGGGCCCAGTTCTTC

d_gene: TRBD1
abundance: many
len: 15
v_gene: TRBV19
j_gene: TRBJ2-3
CDR3aa: CASSMAGGGTDTQYF
CDR3nt: TGTGCCAGTAGTATGGCAGGGGGTGGGACAGATACGCAGTATTTT

d_gene: TRBD1
abundance: many
len: 13
v_gene: TRBV25-1
j_gene: TRBJ1-3
CDR3aa: CASTQGDGNTIYF
CDR3nt: TGTGCCAGCACCCAGGGGGACGGAAACACCATATATTTT

d_gene: TRBD1
abundance: many
len: 14
v_gene: TRBV19
j_gene: TRBJ2-7
CDR3aa: CASTGTGGSYEQYF
CDR3nt: TGTGCCAGCACCGGGACAGGGGGCTCTTACGAGCAGTACTTC

d_gene: .
abundance: .
len: 15
v_gene: TRBV5-1
j_gene: TRBJ1-2
CDR3aa: CASSLEGFGNYGYTF
CDR3nt: TGCGCCAGCAGCTTGGAGGGTTTTGGTAACTATGGCTACACCTTC

d_gene: .
abundance: many
len: 16
v_gene: TRBV6-5
j_gene: TRBJ1-3
CDR3aa: CASSYSQGQTGNTIYF
CDR3nt: TGTGCCAGCAGTTACTCTCAAGGACAGACTGGAAACACCATATATTTT

d_gene: TRBD2
abundance: many
len: 17
v_gene: TRBV15
j_gene: TRBJ2-1
CDR3aa: CATSLRKGGSSYNEQFF
CDR3nt: TGTGCCACCAGCCTTAGGAAAGGCGGGAGTTCCTACAATGAGCAGTTCTTC

d_gene: .
abundance: many
len: 14
v_gene: TRBV6-2/TRBV6-3
j_gene: TRBJ2-5
CDR3aa: CASSHPGGAETQYF
CDR3nt: TGTGCCAGCAGTCACCCTGGAGGGGCGGAGACCCAGTACTTC

d_gene: .
abundance: many
len: 15
v_gene: TRBV5-1
j_gene: TRBJ2-5
CDR3aa: CASSSGQTGTVTQYF
CDR3nt: TGCGCCAGCAGCTCCGGACAGACAGGAACGGTGACCCAGTACTTC

d_gene: TRBD1
abundance: .
len: 16
v_gene: TRBV4-1
j_gene: TRBJ2-5
CDR3aa: CASSQSTGTAQETQYF
CDR3nt: TGCGCCAGCAGCCAATCCACCGGGACAGCTCAAGAGACCCAGTACTTC

d_gene: .
abundance: few
len: 14
v_gene: TRBV18
j_gene: TRBJ2-1
CDR3aa: CASSPFWSDNEQFF
CDR3nt: TGTGCCAGCTCACCCTTCTGGTCAGACAATGAGCAGTTCTTC

d_gene: TRBD2
abundance: many
len: 16
v_gene: TRBV19
j_gene: TRBJ2-1
CDR3aa: CASSRLAASSYNEQFF
CDR3nt: TGTGCCAGTAGTAGACTAGCGGCGAGCTCCTACAATGAGCAGTTCTTC

d_gene: TRBD1
abundance: many
len: 14
v_gene: TRBV12-3/TRBV12-4
j_gene: TRBJ1-2
CDR3aa: CASSLGQGVLGYTF
CDR3nt: TGTGCCAGCAGTTTAGGACAGGGGGTTTTAGGCTACACCTTC

d_gene: .
abundance: few
len: 12
v_gene: TRBV19
j_gene: TRBJ2-2
CDR3aa: CASSIPHRELFF
CDR3nt: TGTGCCAGTAGTATCCCTCACCGGGAGCTGTTTTTT

d_gene: .
abundance: many
len: 14
v_gene: TRBV6-6
j_gene: TRBJ2-7
CDR3aa: CASSYHGGPYEQYF
CDR3nt: TGTGCCAGCAGTTACCATGGAGGACCCTACGAGCAGTACTTC

d_gene: TRBD1
abundance: .
len: 16
v_gene: TRBV2
j_gene: TRBJ2-7
CDR3aa: CASRVTGLMRSYEQYF
CDR3nt: TGTGCCAGCAGGGTGACAGGGCTGATGAGGTCCTACGAGCAGTACTTC

d_gene: TRBD1
abundance: many
len: 16
v_gene: TRBV4-2
j_gene: TRBJ2-1
CDR3aa: CASSQEDRGIRNEQFF
CDR3nt: TGTGCCAGCAGCCAAGAGGACAGGGGAATTAGGAATGAGCAGTTCTTC

d_gene: TRBD1
abundance: many
len: 15
v_gene: TRBV9
j_gene: TRBJ1-4
CDR3aa: CASSVKDRMGEKLFF
CDR3nt: TGTGCCAGCAGCGTAAAGGACAGGATGGGGGAAAAACTGTTTTTT

d_gene: .
abundance: many
len: 13
v_gene: TRBV19
j_gene: TRBJ1-2
CDR3aa: CASNGGLYYGYTF
CDR3nt: TGTGCCAGTAACGGGGGCCTTTACTATGGCTACACCTTC

d_gene: .
abundance: .
len: 12
v_gene: TRBV7-9
j_gene: TRBJ2-7
CDR3aa: CASSTGLGEQYF
CDR3nt: TGTGCCAGCAGCACAGGTTTAGGGGAGCAGTACTTC

d_gene: TRBD1
abundance: many
len: 15
v_gene: TRBV18
j_gene: TRBJ2-7
CDR3aa: CASSPRPGGSYEQYF
CDR3nt: TGTGCCAGCTCACCACGTCCAGGGGGCTCCTACGAGCAGTACTTC

d_gene: .
abundance: many
len: 13
v_gene: TRBV20-1
j_gene: TRBJ1-5
CDR3aa: CSARTGVSEPQHF
CDR3nt: TGCAGTGCTAGGACGGGAGTAAGCGAGCCCCAGCATTTT

d_gene: .
abundance: medium-sized
len: 15
v_gene: TRBV20-1
j_gene: TRBJ2-4
CDR3aa: CSAKGGNLAKNIQYF
CDR3nt: TGCAGTGCCAAAGGGGGAAACCTAGCCAAAAACATTCAGTACTTC

d_gene: .
abundance: .
len: 13
v_gene: TRBV3-1
j_gene: TRBJ1-3
CDR3aa: CASSQALRNTIYF
CDR3nt: TGTGCCAGCAGCCAAGCACTTAGAAACACCATATATTTT

d_gene: TRBD1
abundance: many
len: 14
v_gene: TRBV24-1
j_gene: TRBJ1-5
CDR3aa: CATRDRAGNQPQHF
CDR3nt: TGTGCCACCCGGGACAGGGCAGGCAATCAGCCCCAGCATTTT

d_gene: TRBD2
abundance: few
len: 15
v_gene: TRBV15
j_gene: TRBJ2-1
CDR3aa: CATQHGTSGRIEQFF
CDR3nt: TGTGCCACCCAACACGGGACTAGCGGGAGAATTGAGCAGTTCTTC

d_gene: .
abundance: many
len: 14
v_gene: TRBV7-7
j_gene: TRBJ2-2
CDR3aa: CASSLERLTGELFF
CDR3nt: TGTGCCAGCAGCTTAGAAAGGTTGACCGGGGAGCTGTTTTTT

d_gene: TRBD2
abundance: many
len: 14
v_gene: TRBV11-2
j_gene: TRBJ2-3
CDR3aa: CASISGTTTDTQYF
CDR3nt: TGTGCCAGCATCTCGGGGACTACGACAGATACGCAGTATTTT

d_gene: .
abundance: many
len: 12
v_gene: TRBV20-1
j_gene: TRBJ1-2
CDR3aa: CSARDRTYGYTF
CDR3nt: TGCAGTGCTAGAGATCGGACCTATGGCTACACCTTC

d_gene: TRBD2
abundance: many
len: 14
v_gene: TRBV20-1
j_gene: TRBJ2-1
CDR3aa: CSARVPGLANEQFF
CDR3nt: TGCAGTGCTAGAGTCCCGGGACTAGCCAATGAGCAGTTCTTC

d_gene: TRBD2
abundance: few
len: 16
v_gene: TRBV7-8
j_gene: TRBJ2-1
CDR3aa: CASSTERERTYNEQFF
CDR3nt: TGTGCCAGCAGCACAGAGCGGGAGAGGACCTACAATGAGCAGTTCTTC

d_gene: .
abundance: once
len: 12
v_gene: TRBV15
j_gene: TRBJ2-5
CDR3aa: CATSRDAQTQYF
CDR3nt: TGTGCCACCAGCAGAGATGCGCAGACCCAGTACTTC

d_gene: .
abundance: many
len: 13
v_gene: TRBV24-1
j_gene: TRBJ1-2
CDR3aa: CATSDLTGGGYTF
CDR3nt: TGTGCCACCAGTGACTTGACAGGCGGTGGCTACACCTTC

d_gene: .
abundance: many
len: 12
v_gene: TRBV2
j_gene: TRBJ2-7
CDR3aa: CASMVRTYEQYF
CDR3nt: TGTGCCAGCATGGTGAGAACCTACGAGCAGTACTTC

d_gene: TRBD2
abundance: many
len: 15
v_gene: TRBV7-8
j_gene: TRBJ2-2
CDR3aa: CASSLGLAGTGELFF
CDR3nt: TGTGCCAGCAGCTTGGGACTAGCGGGCACCGGGGAGCTGTTTTTT

d_gene: .
abundance: .
len: 11
v_gene: TRBV20-1
j_gene: TRBJ2-1
CDR3aa: CSARGANEQFF
CDR3nt: TGCAGTGCTAGAGGAGCTAATGAGCAGTTCTTC

d_gene: .
abundance: many
len: 12
v_gene: TRBV20-1
j_gene: TRBJ2-7
CDR3aa: CSARALTYEQYF
CDR3nt: TGCAGTGCTAGGGCCCTTACCTACGAGCAGTACTTC

d_gene: .
abundance: .
len: 15
v_gene: TRBV6-1
j_gene: TRBJ2-1
CDR3aa: CASTRDGGSYNEQFF
CDR3nt: TGTGCCAGCACCCGGGATGGCGGCTCCTACAATGAGCAGTTCTTC

d_gene: .
abundance: .
len: 14
v_gene: TRBV27
j_gene: TRBJ2-3
CDR3aa: CATSGSRTTDTQYF
CDR3nt: TGTGCCACCAGTGGTTCCCGGACCACAGATACGCAGTATTTT